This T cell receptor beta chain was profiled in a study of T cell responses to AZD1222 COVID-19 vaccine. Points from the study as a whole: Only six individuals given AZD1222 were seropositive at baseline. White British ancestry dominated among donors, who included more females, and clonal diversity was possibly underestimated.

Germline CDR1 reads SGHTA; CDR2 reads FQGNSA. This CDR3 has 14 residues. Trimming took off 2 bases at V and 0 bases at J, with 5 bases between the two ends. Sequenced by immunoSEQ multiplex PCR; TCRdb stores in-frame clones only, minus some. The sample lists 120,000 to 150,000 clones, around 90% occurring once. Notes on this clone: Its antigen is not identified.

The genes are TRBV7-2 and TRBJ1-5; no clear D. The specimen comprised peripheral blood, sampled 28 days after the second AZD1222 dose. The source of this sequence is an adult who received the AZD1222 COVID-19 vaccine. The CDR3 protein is CASSLLGSNQPQHF. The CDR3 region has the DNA TGTGCCAGCAGCTTATTGGGTAGCAATCAGCCCCAGCATTTT.